What follows is one T cell receptor beta chain and its context. Patients at the Seattle site were enrolled during active infection and followed longitudinally. The authors' processing: Counts of nucleated cells, estimated from reference gene primer amplification, were obtained. Clones were read by immunoSEQ multiplex PCR, and TCRdb kept only the in-frame ones, dropping some. V and J calls and clone size are as listed in that table; D and trimming were resolved from the DNA. The sample records 85,000 to 100,000 clones, around 88% being singletons. These data originate in a study of blood T cell repertoires in COVID-19. About the study: Sample material is recorded as cDNA or gDNA derived from T cells, B-cell-depleted T cells, or PBMCs.

This CDR3 has 13 amino acids. The germline V and J ends were trimmed by 5 bases and 4 bases, with 12 bases remaining between them. Per germline, CDR1 MDHEN and CDR2 SYDVKM. The receptor was isolated from a woman in her fifties or sixties with COVID-19, enrolled during active disease. The V gene is TRBV28, the J gene TRBJ2-7; D may be TRBD1 (7 bases). Sequencing was carried out using peripheral blood. The CDR3 DNA follows: TGTGCCAGCAGTGGGCAGGGGGGTTACGAGCAGTACTTC. Protein sequence: CASSGQGGYEQYF. Using reference TRBV28 and TRBJ2-7 for the parts outside the CDR3, the full variable domain is DVKVTQSSRYLVKRTGEKVFLECVQDMDHENMFWYRQDPGLGLRLIYFSYDVKMKEKGDIPEGYSVSREKKERFSLILESASTNQTSMYLCASSGQGGYEQYFGPGTRLTVT.